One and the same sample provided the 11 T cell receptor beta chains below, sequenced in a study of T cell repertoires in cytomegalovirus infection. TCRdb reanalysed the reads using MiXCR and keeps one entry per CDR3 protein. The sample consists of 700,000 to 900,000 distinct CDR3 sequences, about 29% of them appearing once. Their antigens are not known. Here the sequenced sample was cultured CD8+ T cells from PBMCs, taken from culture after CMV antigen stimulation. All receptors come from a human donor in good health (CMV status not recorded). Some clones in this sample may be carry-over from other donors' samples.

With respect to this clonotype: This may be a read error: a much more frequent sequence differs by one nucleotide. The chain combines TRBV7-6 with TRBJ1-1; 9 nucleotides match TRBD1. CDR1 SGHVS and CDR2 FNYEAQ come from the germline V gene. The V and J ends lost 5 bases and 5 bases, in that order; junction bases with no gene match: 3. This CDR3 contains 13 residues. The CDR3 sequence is CASSGQGKTEAFF. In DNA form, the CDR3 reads TGTGCCAGCAGCGGACAGGGGAAGACTGAAGCTTTCTTT.

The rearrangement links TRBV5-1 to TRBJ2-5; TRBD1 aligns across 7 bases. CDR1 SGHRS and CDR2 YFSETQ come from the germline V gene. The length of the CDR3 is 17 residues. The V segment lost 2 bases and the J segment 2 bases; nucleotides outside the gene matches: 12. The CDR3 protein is CASSFNPSQGQQETQYF. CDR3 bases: TGCGCCAGCAGCTTCAACCCCTCACAGGGGCAGCAAGAGACCCAGTACTTC.

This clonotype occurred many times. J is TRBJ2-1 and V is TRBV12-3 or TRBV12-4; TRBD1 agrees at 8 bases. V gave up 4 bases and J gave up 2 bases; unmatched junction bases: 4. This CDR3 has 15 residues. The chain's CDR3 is CASSSDRETYNEQFF. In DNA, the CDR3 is TGTGCCAGCAGTTCGGACAGGGAAACCTACAATGAGCAGTTCTTC.

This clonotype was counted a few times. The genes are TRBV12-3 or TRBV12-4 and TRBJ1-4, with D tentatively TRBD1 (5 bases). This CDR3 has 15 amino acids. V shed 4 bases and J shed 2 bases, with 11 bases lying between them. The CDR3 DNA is TGTGCCAGCAGTTACAGGATGGGGACTAATGAAAAACTGTTTTTT. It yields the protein CASSYRMGTNEKLFF.

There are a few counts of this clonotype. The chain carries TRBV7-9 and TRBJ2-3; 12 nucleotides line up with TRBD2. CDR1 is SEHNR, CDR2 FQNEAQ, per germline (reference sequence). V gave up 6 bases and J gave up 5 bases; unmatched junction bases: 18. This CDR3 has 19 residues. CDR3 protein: CASSLSTWTSGAVRDTQYF. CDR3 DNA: TGTGCCAGCAGTTTGTCTACATGGACTAGCGGGGCAGTTCGAGATACGCAGTATTTT.

The CDR3 loop reads CASSLAFGDILYNEQFF. In DNA, the CDR3 is TGTGCCAGCAGCTTAGCCTTCGGGGACATTCTATACAATGAGCAGTTCTTC. The chain couples TRBV7-6 to TRBJ2-1; a possible D gene is TRBD1 (6 bases). Between the trimmed V and J ends, which lost 0 bases and 4 bases, there was a span of 16 bases. The CDR3 consists of 17 residues. Germline-derived CDR1 and CDR2 are SGHVS and FNYEAQ.

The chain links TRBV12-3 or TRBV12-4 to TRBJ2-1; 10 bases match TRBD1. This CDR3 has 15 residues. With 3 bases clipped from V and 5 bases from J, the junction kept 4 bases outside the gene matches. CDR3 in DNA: TGTGCCAGCAGTTTCACCGGGACAGGGGACAATGAGCAGTTCTTC. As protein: CASSFTGTGDNEQFF.

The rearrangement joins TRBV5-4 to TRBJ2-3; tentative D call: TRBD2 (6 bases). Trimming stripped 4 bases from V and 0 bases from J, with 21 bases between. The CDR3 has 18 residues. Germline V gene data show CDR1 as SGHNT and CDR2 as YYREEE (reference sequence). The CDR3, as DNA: TGTGCCAGCAGCGGGACCGGGACTCCCTACTCTAGCACAGATACGCAGTATTTT. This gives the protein CASSGTGTPYSSTDTQYF.

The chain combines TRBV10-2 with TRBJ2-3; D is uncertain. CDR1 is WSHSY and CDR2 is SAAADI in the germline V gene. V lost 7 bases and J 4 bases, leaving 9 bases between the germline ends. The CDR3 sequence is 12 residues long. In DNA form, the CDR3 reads TGCGCCAGCAAACCGGGCTCAGATACGCAGTATTTT. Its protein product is CASKPGSDTQYF.

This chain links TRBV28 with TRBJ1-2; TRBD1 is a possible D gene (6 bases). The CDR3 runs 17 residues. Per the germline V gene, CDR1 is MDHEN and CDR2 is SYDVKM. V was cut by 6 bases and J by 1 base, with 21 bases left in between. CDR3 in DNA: TGTGCCAGCAGCATCACAGGGTTAACTCTTATTAACTATGGCTACACCTTC. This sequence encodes CASSITGLTLINYGYTF.

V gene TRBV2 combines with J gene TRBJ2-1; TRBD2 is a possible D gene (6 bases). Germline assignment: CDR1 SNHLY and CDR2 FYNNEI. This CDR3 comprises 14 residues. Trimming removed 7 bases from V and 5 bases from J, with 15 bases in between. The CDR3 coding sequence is TGTGCCAGCAACCTCCTAGCGCCCAACAATGAGCAGTTCTTC. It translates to CASNLLAPNNEQFF.